These T cell receptor beta chains were read from a single sample in a study of control samples from healthy donors and cancer patients. Here immunoSEQ multiplex PCR was the method, and the copy in TCRdb shows in-frame clones only, minus some. Among fewer than 200,000 clones listed, around nine tenths were seen once. Sequencing was carried out using blood. The receptors shown here come from a man aged 30 to 39 in good health. Both conserved end residues are part of each CDR3. The D gene is left open where the match is weak. Clone size is not always given. Where it is, it says once, few, many or a class for expanded clones.

D,size,V,J,CDR3,DNA
TRBD1,-,TRBV5-1,TRBJ2-5,CASSPGGQETQYF,TGCGCCAGCAGCCCAGGGGGCCAAGAGACCCAGTACTTC
-,few,TRBV2,TRBJ1-2,CASTTEYYGYTF,TGTGCCAGCACGACTGAGTACTATGGCTACACCTTC
-,-,TRBV2,TRBJ1-1,CASSVQENTEAFF,TGTGCCAGCAGTGTACAGGAGAACACTGAAGCTTTCTTT
-,-,TRBV20-1,TRBJ1-2,CSARGSYGYTF,TGCAGTGCTCGGGGGAGCTATGGCTACACCTTC
-,-,TRBV20-1,TRBJ1-4,CSASKQGTANEKLFF,TGCAGTGCTAGTAAGCAGGGCACGGCTAATGAAAAACTGTTTTTT
-,-,TRBV7-9,TRBJ2-3,CASSSRLQFLLTDTQYF,TGTGCCAGCAGCTCCCGGTTGCAGTTCCTTCTCACAGATACGCAGTATTTT
-,-,TRBV11-2,TRBJ1-1,CASSPQATGNAEAFF,TGTGCCAGCAGCCCTCAAGCAACAGGGAACGCTGAAGCTTTCTTT
-,-,TRBV9,TRBJ2-1,CASSAEGGHNEQFF,TGTGCCAGCAGCGCCGAGGGCGGTCACAATGAGCAGTTCTTC
-,-,TRBV6-5,TRBJ1-2,CASSTLGSVGDGYTF,TGTGCCAGCAGCACTCTGGGGTCTGTCGGTGATGGCTACACCTTC
-,once,TRBV7-2,TRBJ2-3,CASSFQGVSTDTQYF,TGTGCCAGCAGCTTTCAGGGTGTTAGCACAGATACGCAGTATTTT
-,-,TRBV3-1/TRBV3-2,TRBJ2-1,CASSPSGLYNEQFF,TGTGCCAGCAGCCCGTCTGGACTGTACAATGAGCAGTTCTTC
-,-,TRBV27,TRBJ2-4,CASSSRDGAKNIQYF,TGTGCCAGCAGTTCTCGAGATGGGGCCAAAAACATTCAGTACTTC
TRBD1,-,TRBV19,TRBJ1-2,CASRQGARNYGYTF,TGTGCCAGTCGACAGGGGGCCAGAAACTATGGCTACACCTTC
-,-,TRBV24-1,TRBJ1-5,CATSDFGNPQPQHF,TGTGCCACCAGTGATTTCGGTAATCCGCAGCCCCAGCATTTT
-,-,TRBV6-2/TRBV6-3,TRBJ2-7,CASSLAGETYEQYF,TGTGCCAGCAGTTTAGCAGGGGAAACCTACGAGCAGTACTTC
TRBD1,-,TRBV3-1/TRBV3-2,TRBJ1-2,CASSQQWTGLYGYTF,TGTGCCAGCAGCCAACAGTGGACAGGCCTATATGGCTACACCTTC